Following are 11 T cell receptor beta chains from one sample sequenced in a study of shared clonotypes between healthy human individuals (dated by TCRdb to about 2020). The library came from the immunoSEQ multiplex PCR assay. TCRdb holds this immuneACCESS table with in-frame rearrangements only. Some clones are missing; in checked studies, unresolved V genes explain under half, and the rest has no known cause. This sample has 2 million to 2.5 million clones in its table, and about 90% of those were observed once. About 0.36% of the sample goes to the ten largest clones. The sample comprised naive CD4+ T cells from PBMCs. Per the publication, the cell subset or site label means: CD45RA+ positively selected. These receptors were taken from a man younger than 35 in good health. Some clones in this sample may be carry-over from other donors' samples.

Of note for this clone: Other DNA sequences in this sample translate to the same CDR3. This chain joins TRBV18 and TRBJ2-6; D ambiguous. Germline V gene lookup returns CDR1 KGHSH and CDR2 LQKENI. The CDR3 extends over 15 amino acids. V shed 2 bases and J shed 0 bases, with 5 bases lying between them. CDR3 DNA sequence: TGTGCCAGCTCACCAGGAGACTCTGGGGCCAACGTCCTGACTTTC. Its protein product is CASSPGDSGANVLTF.

The gene calls are TRBV6-1 and TRBJ1-1; TRBD1 is a possible D gene (6 bases). The CDR3 length is 15 residues. V lost 4 bases and J 4 bases, leaving 16 bases between the germline ends. Germline CDR1 MNHNS, CDR2 SASEGT. CDR3 region: CASSVGAMGSTEAFF. The CDR3 nucleotides read TGTGCCAGCAGTGTGGGGGCGATGGGATCCACTGAAGCTTTCTTT.

The chain is built from TRBV18 and TRBJ2-1; 7 bases agree with TRBD1. Germline V lookup: CDR1 KGHSH, CDR2 LQKENI. The junction had 8 bases not matched to a gene; V was cut back by 4 bases and J by 2 bases. This CDR3 is built from 16 residues. CDR3 DNA: TGTGCCAGCTCACAGATGACAGGGATTACCTACAATGAGCAGTTCTTC. This encodes CASSQMTGITYNEQFF.

V gene TRBV6-5 combines with J gene TRBJ2-7; 11 nucleotides agree with TRBD2. Germline-derived CDR1 and CDR2 are MNHEY and SVGAGI. V lost 8 bases to trimming and J lost 2 bases; unmatched junction nucleotides: 8. The CDR3 totals 15 residues. The CDR3 loop reads CASSLGLAGPYEQYF. The CDR3 bases are TGTGCCAGCTCCTTAGGACTAGCGGGCCCCTACGAGCAGTACTTC.

This chain joins TRBV6-1 and TRBJ1-5; TRBD1 might be the D (6 bases). This CDR3 has 15 residues. Looked up from germline, CDR1 is MNHNS and CDR2 is SASEGT. V dropped 6 bases and J dropped 3 bases, with 15 bases sitting between them. CDR3 residues: CASRFTGFPNQPQHF. CDR3 coding DNA: TGTGCCAGCAGATTTACAGGGTTCCCCAATCAGCCCCAGCATTTT.

V is TRBV5-1 and J is TRBJ1-1; D is unclear. V shed 4 bases and J shed 0 bases, with 7 bases lying between them. Germline CDR1 is SGHRS and CDR2 is YFSETQ. This CDR3 spans 13 amino acids. CDR3 nucleotides: TGCGCCAGCAGCCGTGTGATGAACACTGAAGCTTTCTTT. Protein product: CASSRVMNTEAFF.

Concerning this clone itself: The sample has other DNA sequences that encode this CDR3 too. The rearrangement uses TRBV7-3 and TRBJ2-5; 10 nucleotides match TRBD1. Germline CDR1 and CDR2: SGHTA and FQGTGA. The CDR3 runs to 14 residues. V shed 0 bases and J 5 bases; nucleotides not matched to a gene: 0. The CDR3 sequence is CASSLTGQGETQYF. The CDR3 DNA reads as TGTGCCAGCAGCTTAACGGGACAGGGGGAGACCCAGTACTTC. Full variable domain (rest looked up from reference TRBV7-3 and TRBJ2-5): GAGVSQTPSNKVTEKGKYVELRCDPISGHTALYWYRQSLGQGPEFLIYFQGTGAADDSGLPNDRFFAVRPEGSVSTLKIQRTERGDSAVYLCASSLTGQGETQYFGPGTRLLVL.

The chain recombines TRBV5-1 with TRBJ2-3; D ambiguous. CDR3 length: 13 residues. In germline, CDR1 is SGHRS, CDR2 YFSETQ. Trimming removed 7 bases from V and 3 bases from J, with 12 bases in between. For the CDR3, the DNA is TGCGCCAGCGGGAAAGTATCAACAGATACGCAGTATTTT. Encoded protein: CASGKVSTDTQYF.

This chain joins TRBV6-1 and TRBJ2-7; a weak D match, TRBD2 (6 bases). The germline CDR1 and CDR2 sequences are MNHNS and SASEGT. V was clipped by 4 bases and J by 2 bases, with 15 bases between them. The CDR3 totals 15 residues. This CDR3 is CASSARLDGTYEQYF. CDR3 nucleotides: TGTGCCAGCAGTGCTAGACTAGACGGAACCTACGAGCAGTACTTC.

This clone was seen once. The chain links TRBV11-1 to TRBJ2-5; possible D gene TRBD2, 5 bases. This CDR3 has 14 amino acids. With 3 bases removed from V and 5 bases from J, the gap between germline ends came to 13 bases. Germline CDR1 SGHAT, CDR2 FQDESV (reference sequence). The CDR3 DNA sequence: TGTGCCAGCAGCTTGAGGGCCGGAGAGGAGACCCAGTACTTC. This translates into CASSLRAGEETQYF. Supplemented by reference TRBV11-1 and TRBJ2-5, the full variable domain reads EAEVAQSPRYKITEKSQAVAFWCDPISGHATLYWYRQILGQGPELLVQFQDESVVDDSQLPKDRFSAERLKGVDSTLKIQPAELGDSAMYLCASSLRAGEETQYFGPGTRLLVL.

The rearrangement links TRBV11-3 to TRBJ2-7; TRBD1 agrees at 7 bases. Losses at the gene ends were 5 bases for V and 3 bases for J; bases not matched to a gene: 22. The CDR3 contains 19 residues. CDR1 SGHNT and CDR2 YENEEA come from the germline V gene. The CDR3 reads CASSGHHRGSCGVGYEQYF. CDR3 bases: TGTGCCAGCAGCGGACACCACAGGGGTTCGTGCGGAGTGGGCTACGAGCAGTACTTC.